This T cell receptor (beta chain) was identified during a study of response to subunit inactivated influenza vaccine. Notes on the study in general: It was suggested by the authors that few new T cells are recruited by each seasonal influenza vaccination.

TCRdb re-called the RT-PCR reads with MiXCR, one entry per CDR3 protein. This sample has 860,000 or so distinct CDR3 sequences, with approximately 22% found just once. Germline V gene lookup returns CDR1 SQVTM and CDR2 ANQGSEA. V was clipped by 6 bases and J by 1 base, with 22 bases between them. This CDR3 contains 17 residues. This clonotype was counted a few times. Its antigen is unidentified. The specimen was PBMCs from blood, collected more than 4 days after vaccination. The sequence was collected from a man aged 45 to 65 who received an inactivated influenza vaccine. J is TRBJ2-1 and V is TRBV29-1, with D maybe TRBD2 (7 bases). This chain's CDR3 is CSVRWGGPLGSYNEQFF. CDR3 nucleotide sequence: TGCAGCGTCCGCTGGGGGGGGCCCCTTGGATCCTACAATGAGCAGTTCTTC.